This is a list of T cell receptor beta chains from one sample in a study of OX40 agonist ivuxolimab in advanced cancers. Using immunoSEQ multiplex PCR, the repertoire was profiled, and TCRdb retains in-frame clones only, with some absent. The sample has approximately 60,000 clones; 65% to 90% are singletons. The starting material was CD4+ or CD8+ T cells sorted from blood, obtained in a trial of the OX40 agonist ivuxolimab. Receptors originate from an adult with an advanced solid tumor such as melanoma, head and neck, liver or kidney cancer. CDR3s include the opening cysteine and the closing phenylalanine or tryptophan. The D gene is left open where the match is weak. Some rows have no size entry. The others give once, few or many, or a class for an expanded clone.

CASSPWGEMNTEAFF | TGTGCCAGCAGTCCCTGGGGGGAAATGAACACTGAAGCTTTCTTT | TRBJ1-1 | . | TRBV9 | .
CASSLPQQETQYF | TGTGCCAGCAGCTTGCCCCAGCAAGAGACCCAGTACTTC | TRBJ2-5 | . | TRBV5-4 | .
CASSLGPGGAFEQYF | TGTGCCAGCAGCTTAGGGCCGGGAGGGGCCTTTGAGCAGTACTTC | TRBJ2-7 | TRBD2 | TRBV11-3 | .
CSASVGGTQYF | TGCAGTGCTTCGGTAGGGGGAACCCAGTACTTC | TRBJ2-5 | . | TRBV20-1 | many
CASSFFDFSGDTDTQYF | TGTGCCAGCAGCTTTTTCGATTTTAGCGGGGACACAGATACGCAGTATTTT | TRBJ2-3 | TRBD2 | TRBV11-2 | once
CASSPTLGQSNQPQHF | TGTGCCAGCAGTCCAACCTTGGGACAGTCCAATCAGCCCCAGCATTTT | TRBJ1-5 | TRBD1 | TRBV28 | few
CASSSLGRQETQYF | TGTGCCAGCAGCTCCTTGGGGAGACAAGAGACCCAGTACTTC | TRBJ2-5 | . | TRBV7-6 | .
CASSGTSGTFSGQFF | TGCGCCAGCAGTGGGACTAGCGGGACCTTCTCGGGGCAGTTCTTC | TRBJ2-1 | TRBD2 | TRBV10-1 | .
CASSLSPAGGGYEQYF | TGTGCCAGCAGTTTATCGCCAGCAGGGGGCGGGTACGAGCAGTACTTC | TRBJ2-7 | TRBD1 | TRBV27 | .
CASSFILSYEQYF | TGTGCCAGTAGTTTCATTTTGTCCTACGAGCAGTACTTC | TRBJ2-7 | . | TRBV19 | .